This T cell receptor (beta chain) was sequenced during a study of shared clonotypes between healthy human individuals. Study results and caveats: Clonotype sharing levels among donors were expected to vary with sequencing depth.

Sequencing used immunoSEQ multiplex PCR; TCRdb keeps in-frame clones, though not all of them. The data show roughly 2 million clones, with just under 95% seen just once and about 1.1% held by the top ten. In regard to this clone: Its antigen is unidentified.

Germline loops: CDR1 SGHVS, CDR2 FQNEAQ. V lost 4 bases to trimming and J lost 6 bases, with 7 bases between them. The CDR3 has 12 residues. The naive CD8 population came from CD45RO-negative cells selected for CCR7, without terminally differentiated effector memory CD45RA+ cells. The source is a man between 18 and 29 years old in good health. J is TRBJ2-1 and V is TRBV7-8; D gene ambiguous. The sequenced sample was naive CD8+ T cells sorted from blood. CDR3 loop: CASSSPPNEQFF. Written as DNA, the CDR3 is TGTGCCAGCAGCTCGCCCCCCAATGAGCAGTTCTTC.